This TCR beta chain was retrieved from a study of blood T cell repertoires in COVID-19. Across the study: The samples span acute and convalescent COVID-19 from the United States, Italy and Spain.

Participants were aged roughly 18 to 100 years from 20 to 30 US areas. The study counted Cohort 3 donors as recovered given two negative PCRs, clearance, or symptom resolution. V lost 6 bases, J lost 8 bases, and 16 bases lay in between. The germline gives CDR1 SNHLY, CDR2 FYNNEI. The CDR3 spans 13 residues. Using immunoSEQ multiplex PCR, the repertoire was profiled, and TCRdb retains in-frame clones only, with some absent. Of around 250,000 clones in the sample, under 90% were seen once. The sequence came from a man younger than 35 who had recovered from COVID-19. The sequencing input was PBMCs or T cells enriched from blood (not recorded which). The J gene is TRBJ1-2, the V gene TRBV2; tentative D call: TRBD1 (6 bases). CDR3 nucleotide sequence: TGTGCCAGCAGACAACAGGGAATGGGGGGCTACACCTTC. Protein product: CASRQQGMGGYTF.